This paragraph reports one T cell receptor beta chain. Its antigen remains unidentified. Profiling relied on immunoSEQ multiplex PCR, and the TCRdb table lists in-frame clones only, not all of them. The sample consists of around 23,000 clones, 73% of them appearing once. The unexposed donors gave CD4+ T cells in about 2010-2019, prior to COVID-19. CD4+ T cells were isolated from the cells after roughly 11 days of culture. This specimen comes from a study of CD4 T cells in relation to SARS-CoV-2 and coronaviruses. The V end was cut by 2 bases, the J end by 8 bases, with 9 bases between. The CDR3 runs 12 residues. Per the germline V gene, CDR1 is MNHNS and CDR2 is SASEGT.

Sequencing used CD4+ T cells from PBMCs, cultured in vitro. The sequence was collected from a human donor in good health. V is TRBV6-1 and J is TRBJ1-1; D remains unclear. The CDR3 DNA reads TGTGCCAGCAGTGAAAGACTAAGAGAAGCTTTCTTT. Translating gives CASSERLREAFF.